This T cell receptor (beta chain) was sequenced in a study of siplizumab effects on memory and regulatory T cells. General study results and limits: Alloreactive clones mapping to unstimulated subsets formed only a minor fraction. Naive T cells, seemingly more diverse than memory cells, seemed major alloresponse contributors. There was no confirmation of the suppressive function of proliferating Tregs from siplizumab cultures.

V dropped 5 bases and J dropped 4; count of bases not matched to a gene: 16. Germline lookup yields CDR1 SEHNR and CDR2 FQNEAQ (reference sequence). The CDR3 consists of 18 residues. It was 100,000 or so TCR templates that were assayed per sample. This table comes from immunoSEQ multiplex PCR, and its TCRdb copy is limited to in-frame clones, with some not included. The data show 90,000 to 120,000 clones, around 92% seen once. Comments on this clone: As yet, its antigen is unknown.

The sequence was collected from a human donor in good health. The specimen was Tregs sorted from blood. The rearrangement uses TRBV7-9 and TRBJ2-3; 9 bases are shared with TRBD2. The CDR3 sequence: CASSLRGREGLGADTQYF. The CDR3 DNA sequence: TGTGCCAGCAGCCTGCGCGGGCGGGAGGGCCTAGGGGCAGATACGCAGTATTTT.